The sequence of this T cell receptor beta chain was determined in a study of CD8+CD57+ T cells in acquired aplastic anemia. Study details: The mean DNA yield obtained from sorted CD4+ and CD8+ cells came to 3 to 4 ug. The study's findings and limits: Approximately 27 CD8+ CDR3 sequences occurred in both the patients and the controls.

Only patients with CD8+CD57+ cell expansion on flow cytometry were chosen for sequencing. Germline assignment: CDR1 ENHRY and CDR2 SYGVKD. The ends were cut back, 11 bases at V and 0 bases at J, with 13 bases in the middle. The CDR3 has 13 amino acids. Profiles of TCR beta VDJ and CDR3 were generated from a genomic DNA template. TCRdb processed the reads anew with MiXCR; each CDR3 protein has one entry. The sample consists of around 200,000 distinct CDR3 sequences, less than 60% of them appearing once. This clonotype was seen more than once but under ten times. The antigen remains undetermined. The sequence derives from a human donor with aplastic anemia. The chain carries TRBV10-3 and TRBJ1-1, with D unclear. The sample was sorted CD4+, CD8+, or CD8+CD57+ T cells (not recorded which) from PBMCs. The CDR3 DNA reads TGTGCCGCCTGTGGGGAGGTGAACACTGAAGCTTTCTTT. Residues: CAACGEVNTEAFF.